This T cell receptor (beta chain) was sequenced in a study of radiotherapy plus CTLA-4 blockade in lung cancer. Study context: Objective responses were recorded in around a sixth of patients, with disease control recorded in about 30%.

The method was immunoSEQ multiplex PCR; TCRdb's version includes in-frame clones alone and lacks a portion of them. The data hold 62,000 or so clones, with around three quarters observed a single time. Those patients who had chemo-refractory metastatic non-small-cell lung cancer were given focal radiation along with CTLA-4 blockade through ipilimumab. For this clone: Its antigen is undetermined.

Study-wide findings and caveats: Early shifts in blood T cell clones, with interferon-beta, reportedly predicted response best. An expansion of tumor-derived TCR clones occurred in blood after radiotherapy plus ipilimumab.

This CDR3 comprises 15 residues. Deletions cut 3 bases from V and 2 bases from J, with 13 bases between. Germline V lookup: CDR1 SGHTA, CDR2 FQGNSA. The sequences come from peripheral blood, collected from a patient treated with radiotherapy plus ipilimumab. The sequence was obtained from a human donor with non-small cell lung cancer who had a complete response to radiotherapy plus ipilimumab. V and J are TRBV7-2 and TRBJ1-2; the D gene is possibly TRBD1 (5 bases). CDR3 sequence (DNA): TGTGCCAGCAGCTTCTCGACAGATCTGAACTATGGCTACACCTTC. Residues: CASSFSTDLNYGYTF.